This T cell receptor beta chain was captured in a study of early T cells in non-severe SARS-CoV-2 infection. This clonotype was counted between two and nine times. CDR1 SGHVS and CDR2 FNYEAQ come from the germline V gene. This CDR3 is built from 15 residues. Trimming removed 0 bases from V and 6 bases from J, with 13 bases in between. Attachment of unique molecular identifiers to individual cDNA molecules was performed. TCRdb passed the 5' RACE reads through MiXCR, listing each CDR3 protein once. The sample yields more than 50,000 distinct CDR3 sequences, around 12% seen once. The chain uses TRBV7-6 and TRBJ2-3; tentative D call: TRBD1 (5 bases). Specimen: whole blood, collected at baseline. This receptor was identified in an adult who was a healthcare worker with PCR-confirmed SARS-CoV-2 infection or an uninfected control (not recorded which). The chain's CDR3 is CASSLASWGVDTQYF. In nucleotides, the CDR3 is TGTGCCAGCAGCTTAGCGTCATGGGGCGTGGATACGCAGTATTTT. The full variable domain, its missing parts supplied by reference TRBV7-6 and TRBJ2-3, is GAGVSQSPRYKVTKRGQDVALRCDPISGHVSLYWYRQALGQGPEFLTYFNYEAQQDKSGLPNDRFSAERPEGSISTLTIQRTEQRDSAMYRCASSLASWGVDTQYFGPGTRLTVL.